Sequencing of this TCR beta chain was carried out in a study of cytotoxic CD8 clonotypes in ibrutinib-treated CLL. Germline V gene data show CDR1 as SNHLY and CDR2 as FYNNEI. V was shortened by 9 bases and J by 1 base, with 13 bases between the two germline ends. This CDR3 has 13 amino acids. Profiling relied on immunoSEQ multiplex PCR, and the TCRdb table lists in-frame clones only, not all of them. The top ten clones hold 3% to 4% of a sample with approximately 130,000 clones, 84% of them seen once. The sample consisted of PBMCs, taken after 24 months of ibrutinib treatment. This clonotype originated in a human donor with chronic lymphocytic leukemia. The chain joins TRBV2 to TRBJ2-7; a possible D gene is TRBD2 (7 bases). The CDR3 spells CASEGGASYEQYF. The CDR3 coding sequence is TGTGCCAGTGAGGGGGGGGCATCCTACGAGCAGTACTTC.